One T cell receptor beta chain is described in this entry. Its antigen is still unknown. The junction differs from germline at one of its ends, possibly a read error. Germline values: CDR1 KGHDR, CDR2 SFDVKD. The CDR3 loop spans 14 amino acids. The sample is drawn from a study of identical twins. Study conclusions and caveats: Models came in too low on out-of-frame TCR alpha sharing in monozygotic twins.

One entry per CDR3 protein results from TCRdb running MiXCR on the 5' RACE reads. The table shows 1.5 million to 2 million distinct CDR3 sequences, with around 29% occurring only once. Sample: cord blood. The origin of this receptor is a newborn girl in good health. This rearrangement joins TRBV24-1 to TRBJ2-1, with 12 bases matching TRBD2. In DNA form, the CDR3 reads TGTGCCGCCAGTGATTGGACTAGCGGGGATGAGCAGTTCTTC. Translated: CAASDWTSGDEQFF.